The sequence of this T cell receptor beta chain was determined in a study of T cells in Graves' hyperthyroidism and ophthalmopathy. Study results and caveats: Patients with ophthalmopathy were separated from those with stable hyperthyroidism by a 13 V-J model.

This CDR3 has 15 residues. Germline assignment: CDR1 KGHSH and CDR2 LQKENI. V was pared by 3 bases and J by 7 bases, with 8 bases of the junction left unmatched. Amplification targeted TCR beta CDR3 regions from RNA transcripts. In the first-round RT-PCR of the TCR CDR3, the HTBI primer set was used. MiXCR, applied by TCRdb to the multiplex PCR reads, yields one record per CDR3 protein. The sample has 400,000 to 550,000 distinct CDR3 sequences; around 14% are singletons. This clonotype was seen only once. The antigen is undetermined. This TCR came from a woman under 30 with Graves' hyperthyroidism. The rearrangement joins TRBV18 to TRBJ1-4; 7 bases map to TRBD1. Material: blood. The CDR3 DNA reads TGTGCCAGCTCACCCCCACAGGGGCGAGGTGAAAAACTGTTTTTT. Translating it yields CASSPPQGRGEKLFF.